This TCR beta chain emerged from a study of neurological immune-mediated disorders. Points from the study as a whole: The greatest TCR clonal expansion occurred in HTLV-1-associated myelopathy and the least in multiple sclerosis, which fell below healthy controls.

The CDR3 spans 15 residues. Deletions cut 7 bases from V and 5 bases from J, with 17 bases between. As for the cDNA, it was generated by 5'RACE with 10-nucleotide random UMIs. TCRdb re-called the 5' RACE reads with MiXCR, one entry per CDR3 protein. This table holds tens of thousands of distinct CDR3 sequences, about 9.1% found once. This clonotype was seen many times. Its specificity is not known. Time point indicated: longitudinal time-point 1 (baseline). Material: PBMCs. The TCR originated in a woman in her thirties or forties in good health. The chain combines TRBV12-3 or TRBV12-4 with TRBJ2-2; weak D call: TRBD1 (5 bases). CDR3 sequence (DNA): TGTGCCAGCACGGACAACGAAGACAATACCGGGGAGCTGTTTTTT. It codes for CASTDNEDNTGELFF.